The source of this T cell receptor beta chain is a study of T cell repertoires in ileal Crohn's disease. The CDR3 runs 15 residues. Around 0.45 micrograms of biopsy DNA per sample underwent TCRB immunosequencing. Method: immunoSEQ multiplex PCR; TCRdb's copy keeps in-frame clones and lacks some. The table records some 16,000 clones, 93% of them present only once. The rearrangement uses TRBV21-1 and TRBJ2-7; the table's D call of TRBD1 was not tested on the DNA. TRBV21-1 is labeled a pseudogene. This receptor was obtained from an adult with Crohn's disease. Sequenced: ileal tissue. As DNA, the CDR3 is TGTGCCAGCAGCGAAACCCGACAGGGGGCCCGCGAGCAGTACTTC. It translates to CASSETRQGAREQYF.